Included here is one T cell receptor (beta chain) sequence, with context. Its target is unknown. Once sorted, every population was more than 95% pure. Germline V gene lookup returns CDR1 SGDLS and CDR2 YYNGEE. Trimming removed 3 bases from V and 4 bases from J; junction bases left unmatched: 4. This CDR3 spans 15 amino acids. This sample was taken from a study of beta chain features in type 1 diabetes. Study-wide results and limits: In every one of the four CD4+ subsets, TCRB CDR3s were moderately but significantly shorter in Type 1 diabetes patients. A greater similarity of naive, central memory and Treg TCRB repertoires was seen among patients than among healthy donors.

Of the isolated RNA, all was reverse transcribed, and so the sequenced material was expressed TCRB transcripts. Assay used: immunoSEQ multiplex PCR; TCRdb lists only in-frame clones, some missing. The sample records hundreds of thousands of clones, approximately 30% being singletons. The rearrangement joins TRBV9 to TRBJ2-1; 10 positions agree with TRBD2. Sample: naive CD4+ T cells from blood. The origin of this receptor is a man between 18 and 35 years old in good health. CDR3 DNA: TGTGCCAGCAGCGAAGCGGGAGGGCGATACAATGAGCAGTTCTTC. This codes for CASSEAGGRYNEQFF.